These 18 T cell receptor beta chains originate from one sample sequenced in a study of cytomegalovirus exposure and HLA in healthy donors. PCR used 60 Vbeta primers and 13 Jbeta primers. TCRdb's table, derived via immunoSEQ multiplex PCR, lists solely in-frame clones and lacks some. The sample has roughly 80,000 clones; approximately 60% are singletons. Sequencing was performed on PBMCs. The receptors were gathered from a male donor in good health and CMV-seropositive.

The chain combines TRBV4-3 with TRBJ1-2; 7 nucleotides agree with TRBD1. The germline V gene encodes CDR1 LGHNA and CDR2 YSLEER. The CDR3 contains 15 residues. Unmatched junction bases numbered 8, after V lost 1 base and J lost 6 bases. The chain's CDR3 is CASSQGSGTAHGYTF. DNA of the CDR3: TGCGCCAGCAGCCAAGGGAGTGGGACAGCCCATGGCTACACCTTC.

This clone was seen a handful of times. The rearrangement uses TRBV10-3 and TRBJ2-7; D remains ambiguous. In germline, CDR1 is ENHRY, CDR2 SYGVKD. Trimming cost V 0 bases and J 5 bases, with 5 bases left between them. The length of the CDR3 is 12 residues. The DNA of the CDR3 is TGTGCCATCAGTGAGTCCCGGGACGAGCAGTACTTC. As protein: CAISESRDEQYF.

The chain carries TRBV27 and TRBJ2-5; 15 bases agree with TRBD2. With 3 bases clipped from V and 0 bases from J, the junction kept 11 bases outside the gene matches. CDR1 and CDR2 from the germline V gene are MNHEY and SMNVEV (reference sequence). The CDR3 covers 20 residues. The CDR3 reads CASSFRRTSGRAGYQETQYF. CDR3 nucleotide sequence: TGTGCCAGCAGTTTCCGTCGGACTAGCGGGAGGGCCGGGTACCAAGAGACCCAGTACTTC.

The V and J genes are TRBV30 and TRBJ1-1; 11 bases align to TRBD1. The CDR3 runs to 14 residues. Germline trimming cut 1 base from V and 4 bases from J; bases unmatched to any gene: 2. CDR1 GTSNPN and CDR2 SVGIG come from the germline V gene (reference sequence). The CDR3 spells CAWSDGTGGTEAFF. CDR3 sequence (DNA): TGTGCCTGGAGTGACGGGACAGGGGGCACTGAAGCTTTCTTT.

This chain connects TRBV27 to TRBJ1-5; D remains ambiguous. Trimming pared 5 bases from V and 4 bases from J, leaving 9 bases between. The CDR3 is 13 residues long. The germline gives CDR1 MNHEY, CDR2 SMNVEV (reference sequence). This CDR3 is CASSNAGNQPQHF. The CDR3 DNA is TGTGCCAGCAGTAACGCGGGGAATCAGCCCCAGCATTTT.

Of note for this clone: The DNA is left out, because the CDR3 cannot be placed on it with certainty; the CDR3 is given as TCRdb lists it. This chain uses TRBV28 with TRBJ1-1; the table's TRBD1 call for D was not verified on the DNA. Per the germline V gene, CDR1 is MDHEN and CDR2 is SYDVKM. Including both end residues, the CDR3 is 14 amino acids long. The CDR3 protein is CASSRSILNTEAFF.

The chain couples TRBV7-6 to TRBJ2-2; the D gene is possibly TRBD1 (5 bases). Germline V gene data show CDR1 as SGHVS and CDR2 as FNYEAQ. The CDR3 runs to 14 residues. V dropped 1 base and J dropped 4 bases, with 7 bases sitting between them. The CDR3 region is CASSLGQTTGELFF. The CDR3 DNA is TGTGCCAGCAGCTTAGGACAGACCACCGGGGAGCTGTTTTTT.

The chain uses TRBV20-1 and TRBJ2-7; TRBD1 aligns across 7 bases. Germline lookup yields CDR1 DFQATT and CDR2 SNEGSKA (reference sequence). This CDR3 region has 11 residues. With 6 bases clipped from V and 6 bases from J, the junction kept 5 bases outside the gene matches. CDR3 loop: CSAGTGVEQYF. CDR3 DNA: TGCAGTGCGGGCACAGGGGTCGAGCAGTACTTC.

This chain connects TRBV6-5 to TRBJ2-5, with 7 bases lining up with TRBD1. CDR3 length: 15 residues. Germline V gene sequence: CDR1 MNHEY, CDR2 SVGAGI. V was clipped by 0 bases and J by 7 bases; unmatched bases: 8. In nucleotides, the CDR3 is TGTGCCAGCAGTTACTCGGGCAGGGGGTTGGGGACCCAGTACTTC. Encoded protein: CASSYSGRGLGTQYF.

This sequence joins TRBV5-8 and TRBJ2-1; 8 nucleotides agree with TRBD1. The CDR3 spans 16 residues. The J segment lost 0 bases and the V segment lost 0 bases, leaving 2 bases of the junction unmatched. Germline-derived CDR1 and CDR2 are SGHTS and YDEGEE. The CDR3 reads CASSLGQGSSYNEQFF. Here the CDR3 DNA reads TGTGCCAGCAGCTTGGGACAGGGGAGCTCCTACAATGAGCAGTTCTTC.

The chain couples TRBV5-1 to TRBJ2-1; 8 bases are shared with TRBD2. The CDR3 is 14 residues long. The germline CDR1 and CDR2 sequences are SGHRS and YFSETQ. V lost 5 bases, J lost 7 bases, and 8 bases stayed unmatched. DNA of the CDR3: TGCGCCAGCAGGCGGGAGGCCCCCGGGAATGAGCAGTTCTTC. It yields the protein CASRREAPGNEQFF.

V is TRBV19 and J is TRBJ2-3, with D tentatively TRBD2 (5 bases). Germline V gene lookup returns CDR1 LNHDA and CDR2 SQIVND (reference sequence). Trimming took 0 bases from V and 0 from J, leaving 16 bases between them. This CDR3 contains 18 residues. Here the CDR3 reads CASSIDHGAEISTDTQYF. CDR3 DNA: TGTGCCAGTAGTATAGACCACGGAGCGGAGATAAGCACAGATACGCAGTATTTT. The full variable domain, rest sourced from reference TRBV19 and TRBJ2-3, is DGGITQSPKYLFRKEGQNVTLSCEQNLNHDAMYWYRQDPGQGLRLIYYSQIVNDFQKGDIAEGYSVSREKKESFPLTVTSAQKNPTAFYLCASSIDHGAEISTDTQYFGPGTRLTVL.

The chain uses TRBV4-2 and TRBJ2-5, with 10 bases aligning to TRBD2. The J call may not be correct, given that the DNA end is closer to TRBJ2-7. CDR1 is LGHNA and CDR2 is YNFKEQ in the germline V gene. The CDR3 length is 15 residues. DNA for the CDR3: TGTGCCAGCAGCCAAAATCTAGCGGGGGAAAACGAGCAGTACTTC. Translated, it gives CASSQNLAGENEQYF.

The CDR3 bases are TGTGCCAGCAGCATACAACCCTTGGCTAGCGGGGGGGCACGCGGGGAGCTGTTTTTT. This codes for CASSIQPLASGGARGELFF. V gene TRBV7-3 combines with J gene TRBJ2-2; 12 positions match TRBD2. CDR3 length: 19 residues. The V gene's germline CDR1 is SGHTA and CDR2 FQGTGA. Losses at the gene ends were 5 bases for V and 7 bases for J; bases not matched to a gene: 17.

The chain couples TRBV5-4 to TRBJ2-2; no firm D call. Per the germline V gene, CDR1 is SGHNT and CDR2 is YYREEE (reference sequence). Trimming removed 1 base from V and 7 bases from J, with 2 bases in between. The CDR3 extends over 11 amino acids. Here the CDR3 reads CASSLHGELFF. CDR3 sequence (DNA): TGTGCCAGCAGCTTGCACGGGGAGCTGTTTTTT.

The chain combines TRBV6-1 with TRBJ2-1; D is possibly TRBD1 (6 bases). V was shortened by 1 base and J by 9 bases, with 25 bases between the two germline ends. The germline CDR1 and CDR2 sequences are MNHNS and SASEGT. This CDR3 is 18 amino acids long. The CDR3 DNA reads TGTGCCAGCAGTGAAGATCGCCCCCAGGGGAAGGGGTGGAGTGAGCAGTTCTTC. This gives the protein CASSEDRPQGKGWSEQFF.

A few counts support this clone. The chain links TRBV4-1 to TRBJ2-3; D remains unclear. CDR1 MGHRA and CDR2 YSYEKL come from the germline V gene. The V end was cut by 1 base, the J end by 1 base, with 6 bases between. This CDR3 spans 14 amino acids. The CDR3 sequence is CASSQGPRTDTQYF. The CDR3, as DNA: TGCGCCAGCAGCCAAGGTCCTCGCACAGATACGCAGTATTTT.

The CDR3 here is CASSHAGTETYEQYF. Written as DNA, the CDR3 is TGTGCCAGCAGTCATGCCGGGACAGAGACCTACGAGCAGTACTTC. The V call is TRBV2, the J call TRBJ2-7, with 7 bases identical to TRBD1. In germline, CDR1 is SNHLY, CDR2 FYNNEI. Trimming removed 5 bases from V and 2 bases from J; junction bases left unmatched: 9. This CDR3 comprises 15 residues.